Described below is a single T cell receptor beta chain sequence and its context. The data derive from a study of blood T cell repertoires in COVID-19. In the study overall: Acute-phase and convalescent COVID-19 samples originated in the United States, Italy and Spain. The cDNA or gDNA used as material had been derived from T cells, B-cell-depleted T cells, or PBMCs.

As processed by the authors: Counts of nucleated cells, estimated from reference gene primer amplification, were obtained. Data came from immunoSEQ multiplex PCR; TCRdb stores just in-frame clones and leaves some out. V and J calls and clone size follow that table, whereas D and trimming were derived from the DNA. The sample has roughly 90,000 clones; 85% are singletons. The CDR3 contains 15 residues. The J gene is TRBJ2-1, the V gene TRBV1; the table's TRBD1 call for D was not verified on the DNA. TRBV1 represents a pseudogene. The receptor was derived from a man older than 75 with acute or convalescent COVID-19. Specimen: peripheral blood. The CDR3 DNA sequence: TGCACCACTTACCGTCGGGACAGAGATTACAATGAGCAGTTCTTC. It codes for CTTYRRDRDYNEQFF.